This T cell receptor (beta chain) was captured by sequencing in a study of PD-L1 blockade in urothelial cancer. About the study: Peripheral blood specimens exhibited a median yield of roughly 140,000 T cells.

Every patient provided from 1 to 8 samples, collected pretreatment and on-treatment. This table comes from immunoSEQ multiplex PCR, and its TCRdb copy is limited to in-frame clones, with some not included. The sample contains roughly 62,000 clones, almost 85% of which appear only once. General study results and limits: Blood clones associated with the tumor expanded more at 3 weeks in durable-benefit patients.

The V gene lost 2 bases and the J gene lost 4 bases, with 14 bases spanning the gap. The CDR3 is 15 amino acids. CDR1 and CDR2 from the germline V gene are SGHVS and FQNEAQ. A remark on this clone: Its antigen is unknown.

This chain links TRBV7-8 with TRBJ1-1; D unclear. The specimen comprised PBMCs, sampled around atezolizumab (anti-PD-L1) treatment. This receptor was identified in a man between 65 and 80 years old with urothelial cancer. CDR3 sequence (DNA): TGTGCCAGCAGCTTACTGGGCAGAGGGAGCACTGAAGCTTTCTTT. This gives the protein CASSLLGRGSTEAFF.